A single sample is the source of the 15 T cell receptor beta chains below, sequenced in a study of graft-versus-host responses after intestinal transplantation. Assay: immunoSEQ multiplex PCR; the TCRdb copy retains only in-frame clones and omits some. The sample includes some 41,000 clones, roughly 89% seen only once; the top ten take around 6.9%. The input for sequencing was PBMCs, taken about 270 days after transplant. The receptor set was obtained from a human patient who received an intestinal transplant, so some T cells may come from the graft donor.

The chain carries TRBV25-1 and TRBJ2-4; maybe TRBD1 (7 bases). Germline V gives CDR1 MGHDK, CDR2 SYGVNS. V was pared by 3 bases and J by 8 bases, with 14 bases between. The CDR3 has 14 residues. CDR3 protein: CASSEDRRGDIQYF. The CDR3 DNA follows: TGTGCCAGCAGTGAGGATCGCAGGGGGGACATTCAGTACTTC.

This rearrangement joins TRBV5-1 to TRBJ2-5, with D possibly called TRBD1 or TRBD2 (6 bases each). V was pared by 1 base and J by 1 base, with 14 bases between. The CDR3 runs 16 residues. From germline, CDR1 is SGHRS and CDR2 YFSETQ. CDR3 residues: CASSLWGAAGQETQYF. The CDR3 DNA follows: TGCGCCAGCAGCTTGTGGGGGGCAGCGGGCCAAGAGACCCAGTACTTC.

The chain is built from TRBV7-9 and TRBJ1-1; D is unresolved. This CDR3 has 14 residues. CDR1 SEHNR and CDR2 FQNEAQ come from the germline V gene (reference sequence). Trimming stripped 3 bases from V and 0 bases from J, with 8 bases between. The CDR3 here is CASSFPTVNTEAFF. In DNA, the CDR3 is TGTGCCAGCAGCTTCCCCACGGTGAACACTGAAGCTTTCTTT.

This chain connects TRBV5-4 to TRBJ2-7, with TRBD1 matching over 10 bases. The CDR3 is 14 residues long. Trimming at V came to 4 bases and at J to 2 bases, leaving 3 bases not matched to a gene. Germline CDR1 SGHNT, CDR2 YYREEE (reference sequence). This CDR3 is CASSAGTGAYEQYF. CDR3 DNA sequence: TGTGCCAGCAGCGCGGGGACAGGGGCCTACGAGCAGTACTTC.

This clone has just one count. CDR3 region: CASSLVADTVADEQFF. CDR3 DNA sequence: TGTGCCAGCAGCTTGGTGGCAGACACCGTGGCGGATGAGCAGTTCTTC. The genes are TRBV5-6 and TRBJ2-1; no reliable D call. The CDR3 consists of 16 residues. V gave up 0 bases and J gave up 8 bases, with 18 bases separating them. Germline V gene lookup returns CDR1 SGHDT and CDR2 YYEEEE.

The chain couples TRBV9 to TRBJ1-2; D is uncertain. Trimming cost V 0 bases and J 2 bases, with 11 bases left between them. The V gene's germline CDR1 is SGDLS and CDR2 YYNGEE. The CDR3 contains 15 residues. The CDR3 region is CASSVGTVSNYGYTF. Here the CDR3 DNA reads TGTGCCAGCAGCGTAGGAACAGTTTCCAACTATGGCTACACCTTC.

This chain uses TRBV27 with TRBJ1-2; D gene unclear. V lost 2 bases to trimming and J lost 7 bases, with 14 bases between them. The CDR3 is 14 residues long. Germline values: CDR1 MNHEY, CDR2 SMNVEV (reference sequence). The CDR3 spells CASSLSWQESGYTF. The CDR3 DNA sequence: TGTGCCAGCAGTTTAAGTTGGCAGGAGTCTGGCTACACCTTC.

This clone was picked up one time. The V gene is TRBV29-1, the J gene TRBJ2-3; 9 nucleotides agree with TRBD1. The CDR3 runs 12 residues. V lost 7 bases to trimming and J lost 6 bases; unmatched junction nucleotides: 5. Germline CDR1 reads SQVTM; CDR2 reads ANQGSEA. This CDR3 reads CSAGTGRDTQYF. The CDR3 DNA is TGCAGCGCGGGGACAGGGAGGGATACGCAGTATTTT.

This chain joins TRBV30 and TRBJ1-6; D gene ambiguous. The germline V gene encodes CDR1 GTSNPN and CDR2 SVGIG (reference sequence). Trimming took 3 bases from V and 0 from J, leaving 6 bases between them. The CDR3 is 14 residues long. The CDR3 DNA reads TGTGCCTGGAGCTTAAGCTCCTATAATTCACCCCTCCACTTT. Translating it yields CAWSLSSYNSPLHF.

This sequence joins TRBV19 and TRBJ2-3; D is perhaps TRBD1 (6 bases). CDR1 and CDR2 from the germline V gene are LNHDA and SQIVND (reference sequence). The CDR3 is 15 amino acids. Trimming pared 0 bases from V and 1 base from J, leaving 8 bases between. CDR3 region: CASSIDPGGTDTQYF. The CDR3 coding sequence is TGTGCCAGTAGTATAGATCCAGGGGGCACAGATACGCAGTATTTT. Full variable domain (remainder filled in from reference TRBV19 and TRBJ2-3): DGGITQSPKYLFRKEGQNVTLSCEQNLNHDAMYWYRQDPGQGLRLIYYSQIVNDFQKGDIAEGYSVSREKKESFPLTVTSAQKNPTAFYLCASSIDPGGTDTQYFGPGTRLTVL.

V gene TRBV4-2 combines with J gene TRBJ2-7, with D perhaps TRBD2 (6 bases). The germline gives CDR1 LGHNA, CDR2 YNFKEQ. The CDR3 runs 17 residues. Trimming left V 5 bases short and J 3 bases short, with 23 bases between. Here the CDR3 DNA reads TGTGCCAGCAGCTTGGTGTTCCGGTTGTGGGAGGACTACGAGCAGTACTTC. Protein product: CASSLVFRLWEDYEQYF.

The CDR3, as DNA: TGTGCCAGCAGCTTGCTGTATTCGGGGGCAGACTATGGCTACACCTTC. This sequence encodes CASSLLYSGADYGYTF. V is TRBV5-5 and J is TRBJ1-2, with TRBD1 as a possible D gene (6 bases). The CDR3 spans 16 residues. The V gene's germline CDR1 is SGHKS and CDR2 YYEKEE (reference sequence). Trimming shortened V by 1 base and J by 3 bases, and 16 bases separated the two germline ends.

The V gene is TRBV6-5, the J gene TRBJ1-6; no clear D. Germline CDR1 is MNHEY and CDR2 is SVGAGI. V lost 2 bases to trimming and J lost 6 bases, with 8 bases between them. The CDR3 runs 14 residues. The CDR3 is CASSYLRANSPLHF. The CDR3 DNA is TGTGCCAGCAGTTACCTGAGGGCTAATTCACCCCTCCACTTT.

The V call is TRBV28, the J call TRBJ1-6; 7 nucleotides line up with TRBD1. The CDR3 runs to 15 residues. The germline CDR1 and CDR2 sequences are MDHEN and SYDVKM. V lost 5 bases and J lost 8; bases outside the gene matches: 9. The CDR3 protein is CASSLGGTEHSPLHF. For the CDR3, the DNA is TGTGCCAGCAGTCTAGGAGGGACAGAGCATTCACCCCTCCACTTT.

This clone was seen a few times. This rearrangement joins TRBV6-4 to TRBJ1-2; 7 bases agree with TRBD1. The CDR3 runs to 14 residues. The trim removed 0 bases at V and 7 bases at J, leaving 5 bases unmatched. Germline CDR1 and CDR2: MRHNA and SNTAGT. The CDR3 loop is CASSDSQGSSGYTF. DNA for the CDR3: TGTGCCAGCAGTGACTCACAGGGGAGTAGTGGCTACACCTTC.